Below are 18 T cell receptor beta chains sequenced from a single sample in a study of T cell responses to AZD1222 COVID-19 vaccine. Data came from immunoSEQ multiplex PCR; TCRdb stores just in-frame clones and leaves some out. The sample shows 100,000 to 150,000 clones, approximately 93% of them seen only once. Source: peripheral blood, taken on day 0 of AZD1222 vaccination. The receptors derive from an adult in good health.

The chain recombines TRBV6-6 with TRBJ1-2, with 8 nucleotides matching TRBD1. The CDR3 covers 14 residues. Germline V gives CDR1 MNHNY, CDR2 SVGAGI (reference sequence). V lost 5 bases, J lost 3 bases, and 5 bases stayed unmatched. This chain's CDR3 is CASSPNRGDYGYTF. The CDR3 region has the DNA TGTGCCAGCAGTCCAAACAGGGGGGACTATGGCTACACCTTC.

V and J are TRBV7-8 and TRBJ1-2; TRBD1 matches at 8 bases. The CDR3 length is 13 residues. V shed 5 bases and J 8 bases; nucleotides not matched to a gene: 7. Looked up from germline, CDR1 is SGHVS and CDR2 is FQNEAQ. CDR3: CASSLRGLGGYTF. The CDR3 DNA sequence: TGTGCCAGCAGCCTCAGGGGGCTTGGGGGCTACACCTTC.

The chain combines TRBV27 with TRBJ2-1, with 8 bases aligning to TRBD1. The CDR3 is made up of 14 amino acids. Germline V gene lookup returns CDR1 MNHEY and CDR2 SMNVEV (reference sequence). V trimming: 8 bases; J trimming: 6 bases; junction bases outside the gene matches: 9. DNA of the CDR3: TGTGCCAGCGGATGGACAGGGCTAATCAATGAGCAGTTCTTC. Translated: CASGWTGLINEQFF.

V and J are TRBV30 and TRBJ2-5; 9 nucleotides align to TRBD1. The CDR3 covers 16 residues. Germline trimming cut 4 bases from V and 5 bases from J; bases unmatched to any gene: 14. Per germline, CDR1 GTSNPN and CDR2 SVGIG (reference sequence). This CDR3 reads CAWIEDRGMMWETQYF. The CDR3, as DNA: TGTGCCTGGATCGAGGACAGGGGTATGATGTGGGAGACCCAGTACTTC.

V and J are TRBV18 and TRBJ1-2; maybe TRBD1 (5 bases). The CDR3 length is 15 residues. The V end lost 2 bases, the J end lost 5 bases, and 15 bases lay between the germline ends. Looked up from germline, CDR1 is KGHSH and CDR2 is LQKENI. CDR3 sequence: CASSPSRREGYGYTF. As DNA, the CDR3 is TGTGCCAGCTCACCATCCCGCAGGGAGGGTTATGGCTACACCTTC.

CDR3 in amino acids: CASSYSKGNTIYF. As DNA, the CDR3 is TGTGCCAGCAGTTACTCGAAGGGTAACACCATATATTTT. The chain couples TRBV6-5 to TRBJ1-3; D uncertain. V shed 0 bases and J shed 7 bases, with 7 bases lying between them. Per the germline V gene, CDR1 is MNHEY and CDR2 is SVGAGI. This CDR3 has 13 residues.

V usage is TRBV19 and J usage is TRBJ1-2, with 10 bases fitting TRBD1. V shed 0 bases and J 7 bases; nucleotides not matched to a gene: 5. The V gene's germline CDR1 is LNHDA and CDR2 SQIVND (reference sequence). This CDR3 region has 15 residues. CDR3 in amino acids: CASSIEGTGVSGYTF. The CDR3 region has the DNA TGTGCCAGTAGTATAGAAGGGACAGGGGTTTCTGGCTACACCTTC.

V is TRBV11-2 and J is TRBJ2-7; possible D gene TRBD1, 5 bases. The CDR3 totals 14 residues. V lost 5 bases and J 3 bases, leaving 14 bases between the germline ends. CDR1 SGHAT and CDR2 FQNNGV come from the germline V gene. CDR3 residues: CASSQNTGIYEQYF. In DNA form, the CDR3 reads TGTGCCAGCAGCCAAAATACAGGAATCTACGAGCAGTACTTC.

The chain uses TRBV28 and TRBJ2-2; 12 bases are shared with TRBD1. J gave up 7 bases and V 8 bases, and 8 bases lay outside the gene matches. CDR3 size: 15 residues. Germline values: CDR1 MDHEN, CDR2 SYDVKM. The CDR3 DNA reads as TGTGCCAGCCGGTCGGGACAGGGGGCCTTCGGGGAGCTGTTTTTT. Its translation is CASRSGQGAFGELFF.

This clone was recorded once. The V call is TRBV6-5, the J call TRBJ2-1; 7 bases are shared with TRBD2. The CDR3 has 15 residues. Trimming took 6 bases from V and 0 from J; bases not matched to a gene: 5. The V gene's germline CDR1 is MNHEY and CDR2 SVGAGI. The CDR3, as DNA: TGTGCCAGCAGCCCACTAGCGAGCTCCTACAATGAGCAGTTCTTC. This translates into CASSPLASSYNEQFF.

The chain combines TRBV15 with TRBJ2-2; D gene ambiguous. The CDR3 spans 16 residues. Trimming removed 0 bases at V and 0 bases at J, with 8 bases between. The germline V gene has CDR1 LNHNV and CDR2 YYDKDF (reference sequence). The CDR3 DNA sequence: TGTGCCACCAGCAGAGACTTGATTGCGAACACCGGGGAGCTGTTTTTT. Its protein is CATSRDLIANTGELFF.

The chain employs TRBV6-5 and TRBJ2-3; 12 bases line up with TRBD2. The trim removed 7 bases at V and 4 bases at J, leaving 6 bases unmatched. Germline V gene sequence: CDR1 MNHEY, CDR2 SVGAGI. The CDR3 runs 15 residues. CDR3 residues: CASISSGRAPDTQYF. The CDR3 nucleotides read TGTGCCAGCATTTCTAGCGGGAGGGCCCCAGATACGCAGTATTTT.

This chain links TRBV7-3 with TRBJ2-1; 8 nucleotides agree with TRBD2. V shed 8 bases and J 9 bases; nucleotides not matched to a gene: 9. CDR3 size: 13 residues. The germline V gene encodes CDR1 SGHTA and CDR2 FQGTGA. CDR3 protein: CASGLAASSEQFF. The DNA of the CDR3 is TGTGCCAGCGGACTAGCTGCGTCTAGTGAGCAGTTCTTC.

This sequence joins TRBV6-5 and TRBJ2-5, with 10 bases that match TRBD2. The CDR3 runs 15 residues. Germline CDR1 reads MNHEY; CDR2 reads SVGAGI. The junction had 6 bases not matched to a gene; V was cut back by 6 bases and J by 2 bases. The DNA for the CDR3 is TGTGCCAGCAGAAGGGTAGCGGGAGGTCAAGAGACCCAGTACTTC. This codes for CASRRVAGGQETQYF.

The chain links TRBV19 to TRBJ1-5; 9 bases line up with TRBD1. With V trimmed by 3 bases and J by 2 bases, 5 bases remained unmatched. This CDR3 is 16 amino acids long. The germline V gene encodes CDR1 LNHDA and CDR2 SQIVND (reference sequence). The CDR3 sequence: CASSIPRDRGNQPQHF. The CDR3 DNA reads TGTGCCAGTAGTATCCCCCGGGACAGGGGCAATCAGCCCCAGCATTTT. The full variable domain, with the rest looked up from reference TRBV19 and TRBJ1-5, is DGGITQSPKYLFRKEGQNVTLSCEQNLNHDAMYWYRQDPGQGLRLIYYSQIVNDFQKGDIAEGYSVSREKKESFPLTVTSAQKNPTAFYLCASSIPRDRGNQPQHFGDGTRLSIL.

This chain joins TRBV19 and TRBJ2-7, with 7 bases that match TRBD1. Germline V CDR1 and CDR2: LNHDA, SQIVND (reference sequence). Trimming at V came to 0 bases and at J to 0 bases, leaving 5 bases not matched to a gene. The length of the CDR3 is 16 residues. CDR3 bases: TGTGCCAGTAGTATAGACGGGACAGCGGCCTCCTACGAGCAGTACTTC. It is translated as CASSIDGTAASYEQYF. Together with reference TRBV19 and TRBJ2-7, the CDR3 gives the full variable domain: DGGITQSPKYLFRKEGQNVTLSCEQNLNHDAMYWYRQDPGQGLRLIYYSQIVNDFQKGDIAEGYSVSREKKESFPLTVTSAQKNPTAFYLCASSIDGTAASYEQYFGPGTRLTVT.

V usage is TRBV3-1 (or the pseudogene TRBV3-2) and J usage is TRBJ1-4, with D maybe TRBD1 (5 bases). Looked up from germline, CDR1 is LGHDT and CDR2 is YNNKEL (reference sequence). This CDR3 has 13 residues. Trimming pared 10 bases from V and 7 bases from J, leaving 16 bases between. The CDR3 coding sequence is TGTGCCACTATTGGGTCGGGGGGTGAAAAACTGTTTTTT. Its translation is CATIGSGGEKLFF.

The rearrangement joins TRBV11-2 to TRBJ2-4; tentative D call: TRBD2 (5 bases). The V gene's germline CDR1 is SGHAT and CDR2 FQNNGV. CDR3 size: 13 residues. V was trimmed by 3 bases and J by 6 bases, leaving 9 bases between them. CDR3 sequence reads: CASSLGAGNIQYF. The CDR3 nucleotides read TGTGCCAGCAGCTTGGGAGCAGGAAACATTCAGTACTTC. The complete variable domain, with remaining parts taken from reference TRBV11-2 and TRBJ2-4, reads EAGVAQSPRYKIIEKRQSVAFWCNPISGHATLYWYQQILGQGPKLLIQFQNNGVVDDSQLPKDRFSAERLKGVDSTLKIQPAKLEDSAVYLCASSLGAGNIQYFGAGTRLSVL.